The sequence of this TCR beta chain was determined in a study of T cells after yellow fever vaccination. The sample holds many counts of this clonotype. Its target is unknown. Study-wide points: The booster response re-showed most primary clones: roughly 97% CD4, about 89% CD8.

TCRdb processed the 5' RACE reads anew with MiXCR; each CDR3 protein has one entry. This sample has more than 65,000 distinct CDR3 sequences; roughly 6% occur once, and the top ten carry over 2%. The V and J ends lost 1 base and 6 bases respectively, with 8 bases between them. The germline V gene has CDR1 SGHRS and CDR2 YFSETQ. The CDR3 totals 13 residues. The sequences come from CD4+ T cells sorted from PBMCs, collected around 15 days after the first yellow fever vaccination. This clonotype originated in a man aged 18 to 29 who received the YFV17D yellow fever vaccine. The rearrangement uses TRBV5-1 and TRBJ2-1, with D uncertain. CDR3 DNA: TGCGCCAGCAGCTTGACGCCAGCCAATGAGCAGTTCTTC. Translating gives CASSLTPANEQFF.